What follows are 14 T cell receptor beta chains derived from one specimen sequenced in a study of identical twins. MiXCR, applied by TCRdb to the 5' RACE reads, yields one record per CDR3 protein. The table includes hundreds of thousands of distinct CDR3 sequences, around 20% detected once. These data were also reused for a study on T cells expressing NK-cell markers.

Sequencing was done on a sample of PBMCs. Receptor source: a woman between 18 and 30 years old in good health.

This chain joins TRBV12-3 or TRBV12-4 and TRBJ1-2, with 7 bases aligning to TRBD1. V gave up 7 bases and J gave up 0 bases; unmatched junction bases: 8. The CDR3 is 15 amino acids. In DNA form, the CDR3 reads TGTGCCAGCACCCTTCTAGACAGGGCTAACTATGGCTACACCTTC. It encodes CASTLLDRANYGYTF.

The V call is TRBV18, the J call TRBJ2-1, with no clear D. Germline-derived CDR1 and CDR2 are KGHSH and LQKENI. This CDR3 spans 14 amino acids. Trimming stripped 4 bases from V and 1 base from J, with 8 bases between. CDR3 loop: CASSQTRSYNEQFF. Written as DNA, the CDR3 is TGTGCCAGCTCACAAACCCGGTCCTACAATGAGCAGTTCTTC.

This clonotype was counted a few times. The V gene is TRBV4-3, the J gene TRBJ1-4; D remains unclear. Germline CDR1 reads LGHNA; CDR2 reads YSLEER. This CDR3 is 12 amino acids long. With 2 bases removed from V and 11 bases from J, the gap between germline ends came to 9 bases. CDR3 sequence: CASSQLDTKLFF. CDR3 in DNA: TGCGCCAGCAGCCAACTAGACACCAAACTGTTTTTT.

V and J are TRBV5-1 and TRBJ2-2, with D possibly being TRBD1 (6 bases). The CDR3 is 15 amino acids. Germline V gene sequence: CDR1 SGHRS, CDR2 YFSETQ. V gave up 2 bases and J gave up 1 base, with 9 bases separating them. CDR3 sequence: CASSFEQGNTGELFF. The CDR3 bases are TGCGCCAGCAGCTTTGAACAGGGGAACACCGGGGAGCTGTTTTTT.

The chain employs TRBV6-6 and TRBJ2-7; possibly TRBD2 for D (5 bases). This CDR3 has 12 residues. The germline V gene encodes CDR1 MNHNY and CDR2 SVGAGI (reference sequence). The V end lost 5 bases, the J end lost 3 bases, and 8 bases lay between the germline ends. CDR3 DNA: TGTGCCAGCAGTACAGAGGGCTACGAGCAGTACTTC. Its translation is CASSTEGYEQYF.

This clonotype has a handful of counts. The rearrangement links TRBV5-1 to TRBJ2-1; 9 nucleotides agree with TRBD2. The CDR3 contains 16 residues. The trim removed 1 base at V and 0 bases at J, leaving 2 bases unmatched. CDR1 SGHRS and CDR2 YFSETQ come from the germline V gene. The CDR3 sequence is CASSLLLAGSYNEQFF. CDR3 DNA: TGCGCCAGCAGCTTGTTACTAGCGGGCTCCTACAATGAGCAGTTCTTC.

This clonotype turned up a few times. CDR3 nucleotide sequence: TGCAGTGCCGGTATCGAGGGGACAAGAAACATTCAGTACTTC. It codes for CSAGIEGTRNIQYF. The chain has TRBV20-1 and TRBJ2-4; D might be TRBD1 (6 bases). The ends were cut back, 6 bases at V and 6 bases at J, with 18 bases in the middle. Per germline, CDR1 DFQATT and CDR2 SNEGSKA (reference sequence). The CDR3 sequence is 14 residues long.

This clonotype showed up many times. V gene TRBV5-1 combines with J gene TRBJ1-2; D is undetermined. The CDR3 length is 16 residues. Between the trimmed V and J ends, which lost 3 bases and 0 bases, there was a span of 15 bases. The germline gives CDR1 SGHRS, CDR2 YFSETQ. CDR3 DNA sequence: TGCGCCAGCAGCTCCGGGTCCCTAGGAACTAACTATGGCTACACCTTC. Protein: CASSSGSLGTNYGYTF.

This clonotype was picked up many times. The rearrangement links TRBV20-1 to TRBJ1-2, with 7 positions matching TRBD1. The CDR3 consists of 14 residues. The V segment lost 0 bases and the J segment 6 bases; nucleotides outside the gene matches: 7. Germline assignment: CDR1 DFQATT and CDR2 SNEGSKA (reference sequence). CDR3: CSARDFRGEDGYTF. CDR3 DNA sequence: TGCAGTGCTAGAGATTTCAGGGGGGAAGATGGCTACACCTTC.

This clonotype was observed at least ten times. This chain links TRBV20-1 with TRBJ2-3; 7 positions agree with TRBD1. The J segment lost 5 bases and the V segment lost 5 bases, leaving 7 bases of the junction unmatched. CDR1 and CDR2 (germline): DFQATT, SNEGSKA (reference sequence). The CDR3 totals 13 residues. CDR3 amino acids: CSAHDRAGDTQYF. The CDR3 DNA reads TGCAGTGCTCACGACAGGGCTGGAGATACGCAGTATTTT.

The gene calls are TRBV7-8 and TRBJ2-1; 9 nucleotides align to TRBD2. The CDR3 is made up of 16 amino acids. From germline, CDR1 is SGHVS and CDR2 FQNEAQ. The V segment lost 5 bases and the J segment 5 bases; nucleotides outside the gene matches: 10. DNA for the CDR3: TGTGCCAGCAGCCGACGCGGGGGGGCCATGGACAATGAGCAGTTCTTC. It codes for CASSRRGGAMDNEQFF.

The sample holds many counts of this clonotype. The genes are TRBV15 and TRBJ1-1, with D unresolved. V lost 0 bases and J lost 1, with 6 bases in between. Germline V lookup: CDR1 LNHNV, CDR2 YYDKDF (reference sequence). This CDR3 is built from 14 residues. The DNA of the CDR3 is TGTGCCACCAGCAGAGAAAGCACGAACACTGAAGCTTTCTTT. Its protein product is CATSRESTNTEAFF.

In its sample, this clonotype was seen a few times. The chain has TRBV20-1 and TRBJ2-7; the D is unclear. V lost 6 bases, J lost 7 bases, and 22 bases lay in between. Germline V gives CDR1 DFQATT, CDR2 SNEGSKA (reference sequence). The CDR3 is 14 amino acids. CDR3 DNA sequence: TGCAGTGCCGCCTTGGGCCTCTCCCATGCGGAGCAGTACTTC. Protein sequence: CSAALGLSHAEQYF.

Here the CDR3 reads CSARDRRGTRYNEQFF. The CDR3 DNA reads TGCAGTGCTAGAGATCGTCGCGGGACTAGATACAATGAGCAGTTCTTC. The genes are TRBV20-1 and TRBJ2-1, with 8 bases lining up with TRBD2. CDR1 is DFQATT, CDR2 SNEGSKA, per germline (reference sequence). With 0 bases clipped from V and 4 bases from J, the junction kept 8 bases outside the gene matches. The CDR3 is 16 amino acids.